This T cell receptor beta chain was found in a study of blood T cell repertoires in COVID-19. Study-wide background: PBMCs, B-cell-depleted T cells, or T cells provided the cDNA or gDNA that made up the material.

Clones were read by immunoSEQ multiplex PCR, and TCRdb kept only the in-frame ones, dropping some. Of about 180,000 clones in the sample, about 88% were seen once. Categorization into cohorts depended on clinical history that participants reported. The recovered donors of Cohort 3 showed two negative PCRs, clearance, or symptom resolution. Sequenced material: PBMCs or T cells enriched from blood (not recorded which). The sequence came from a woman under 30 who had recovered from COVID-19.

The CDR3 nucleotides read TGTGCCAGCAGCTTGAGGGGGCAATTGAACACTGAAGCTTTCTTT. This translates into CASSLRGQLNTEAFF. This chain uses TRBV5-4 with TRBJ1-1, with 7 nucleotides matching TRBD1. The CDR3 is 15 residues long. V gave up 1 base and J gave up 0 bases; unmatched junction bases: 3. Germline-derived CDR1 and CDR2 are SGHNT and YYREEE (reference sequence).